This TCR beta chain was recovered during a study of regulatory T cells in long-lasting Graves disease. As to this clonotype: The antigen is undetermined.

Noted time point: newly diagnosed GD, antithyroid drugs for less than 3 months. PBMC-derived RNA was used for the TCR library. All patients originated from an endocrinology department located in Xi'an, China. Assembly of TCR beta libraries relied on iRepertoire HTBI primers together with Arm-PCR of CDR3 regions. TCRdb re-called the multiplex PCR reads through MiXCR, storing one row per CDR3 protein. The data hold 620,000 or so distinct CDR3 sequences, with approximately 15% observed a single time. The germline V gene has CDR1 SGHAT and CDR2 FQNNGV. The CDR3 spans 14 residues. The ends were cut back, 6 bases at V and 0 bases at J, with 8 bases in the middle. Points from the study as a whole: Favored gene segments in persistent disease were TRBV28, TRBJ1-2 and TRBJ2-5.

In addition, the sample was reused for a study of T cells in Graves' hyperthyroidism and ophthalmopathy.

This sequence joins TRBV11-2 and TRBJ1-4, with no clear D. The receptor was derived from a woman in her 30s with Graves disease. Source: peripheral blood mononuclear cells (PBMCs), taken at new diagnosis, from a patient treated with antithyroid drugs. CDR3 sequence reads: CASRQDPTNEKLFF. CDR3 DNA sequence: TGTGCCAGCAGGCAGGATCCAACTAATGAAAAACTGTTTTTT.